The clone carrying this T cell receptor (beta chain) was detected a few times. Described time point: blood at routine non-recurrence follow-up after resection. This record belongs to a study of spatial heterogeneity in lung cancer. The CDR3 is 14 residues long. V shed 7 bases and J shed 3 bases, with 12 bases lying between them. Using its own MiXCR run on the 5' RACE reads, TCRdb lists one record per CDR3 protein. The sample lists approximately 93,000 distinct CDR3 sequences; 15% to 20% were seen once. The V call is TRBV12-3 or TRBV12-4, the J call TRBJ2-2; D is possibly TRBD1 (5 bases). The origin of this receptor is a male donor with early-stage non-small cell lung cancer. The material was PBMCs, obtained at follow-up. The CDR3 nucleotides read TGTGCCAGCAAAAACAGGAAGTACACCGGGGAGCTGTTTTTT. Its protein product is CASKNRKYTGELFF.